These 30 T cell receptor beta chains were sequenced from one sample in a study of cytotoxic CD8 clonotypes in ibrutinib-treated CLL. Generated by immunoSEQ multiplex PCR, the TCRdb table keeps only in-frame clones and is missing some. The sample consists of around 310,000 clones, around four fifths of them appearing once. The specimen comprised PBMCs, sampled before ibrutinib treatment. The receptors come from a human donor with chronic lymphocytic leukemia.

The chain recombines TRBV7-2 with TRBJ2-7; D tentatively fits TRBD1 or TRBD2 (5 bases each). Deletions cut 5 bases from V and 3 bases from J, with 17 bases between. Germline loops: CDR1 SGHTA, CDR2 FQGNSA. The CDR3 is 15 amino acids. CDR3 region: CASSLETGPVYEQYF. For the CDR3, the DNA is TGTGCCAGCAGCCTCGAGACGGGACCTGTCTACGAGCAGTACTTC.

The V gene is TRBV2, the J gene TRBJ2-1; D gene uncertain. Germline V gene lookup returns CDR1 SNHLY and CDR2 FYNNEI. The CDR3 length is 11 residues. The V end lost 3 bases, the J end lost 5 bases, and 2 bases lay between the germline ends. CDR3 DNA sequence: TGTGCCAGCAGTGATCACAATGAGCAGTTCTTC. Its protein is CASSDHNEQFF.

DNA of the CDR3: TGTGCCAGCAGGCCGACAGGGGGCGGCTACACCTTC. Translated: CASRPTGGGYTF. The V call is TRBV28, the J call TRBJ1-2; TRBD1 agrees at 10 bases. The CDR3 consists of 12 residues. V lost 6 bases and J lost 8; bases outside the gene matches: 3. The germline V gene encodes CDR1 MDHEN and CDR2 SYDVKM.

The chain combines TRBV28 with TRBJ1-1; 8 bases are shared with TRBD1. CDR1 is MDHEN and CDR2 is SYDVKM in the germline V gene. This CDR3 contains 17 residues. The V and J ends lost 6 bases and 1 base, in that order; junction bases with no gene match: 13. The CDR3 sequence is CASRSFSIGQGNTEAFF. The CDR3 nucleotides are TGTGCCAGCAGATCCTTTTCTATAGGACAGGGGAACACTGAAGCTTTCTTT.

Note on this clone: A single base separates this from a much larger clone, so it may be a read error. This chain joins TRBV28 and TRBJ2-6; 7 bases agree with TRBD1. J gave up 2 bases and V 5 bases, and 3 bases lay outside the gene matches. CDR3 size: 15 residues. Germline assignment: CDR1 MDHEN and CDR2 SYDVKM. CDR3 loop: CASSITGAGANVLTF. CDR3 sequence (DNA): TGTGCCAGCAGTATTACAGGGGCTGGGGCCAACGTCCTGACTTTC.

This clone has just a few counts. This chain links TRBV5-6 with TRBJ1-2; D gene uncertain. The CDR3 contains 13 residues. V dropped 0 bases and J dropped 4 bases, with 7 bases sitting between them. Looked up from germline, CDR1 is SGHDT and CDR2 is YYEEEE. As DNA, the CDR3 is TGTGCCAGCAGCTTGGGCAGGCCCTATGGCTACACCTTC. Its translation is CASSLGRPYGYTF.

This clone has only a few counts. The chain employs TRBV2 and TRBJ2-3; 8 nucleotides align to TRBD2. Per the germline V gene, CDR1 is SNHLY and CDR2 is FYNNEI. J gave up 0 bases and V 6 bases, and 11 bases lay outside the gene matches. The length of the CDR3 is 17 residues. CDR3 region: CASRVRGAGASTDTQYF. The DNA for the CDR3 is TGTGCCAGCAGGGTTCGGGGAGCGGGAGCTAGCACAGATACGCAGTATTTT.

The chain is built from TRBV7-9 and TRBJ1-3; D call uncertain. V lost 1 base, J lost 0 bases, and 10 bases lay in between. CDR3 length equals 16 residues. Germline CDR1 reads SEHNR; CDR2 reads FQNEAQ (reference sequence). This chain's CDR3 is CASSLGILFSGNTIYF. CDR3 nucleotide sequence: TGTGCCAGCAGCTTAGGTATCCTTTTCTCTGGAAACACCATATATTTT.

DNA of the CDR3: TGTGCCAGTAGTATGGACAGGGAAGCCTACGAGCAGTACTTC. It translates to CASSMDREAYEQYF. The genes are TRBV19 and TRBJ2-7, with TRBD1 identical over 8 bases. CDR1 is LNHDA, CDR2 SQIVND, per germline (reference sequence). There are 14 residues in the CDR3. The V and J ends lost 3 bases and 2 bases, in that order; junction bases with no gene match: 3.

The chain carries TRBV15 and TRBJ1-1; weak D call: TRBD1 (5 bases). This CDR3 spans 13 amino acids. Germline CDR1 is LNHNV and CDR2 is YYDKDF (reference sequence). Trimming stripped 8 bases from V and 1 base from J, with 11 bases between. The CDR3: CATAIDRNTEAFF. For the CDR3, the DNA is TGTGCCACCGCCATCGACAGGAACACTGAAGCTTTCTTT. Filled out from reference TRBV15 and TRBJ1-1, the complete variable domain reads DAMVIQNPRYQVTQFGKPVTLSCSQTLNHNVMYWYQQKSSQAPKLLFHYYDKDFNNEADTPDNFQSRRPNTSFCFLDIRSPGLGDTAMYLCATAIDRNTEAFFGQGTRLTVV.

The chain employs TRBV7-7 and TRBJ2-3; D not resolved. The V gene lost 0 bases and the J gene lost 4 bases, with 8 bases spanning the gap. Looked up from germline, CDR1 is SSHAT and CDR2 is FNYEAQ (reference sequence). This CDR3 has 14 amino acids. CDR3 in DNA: TGTGCCAGCAGCTTAGCGGCGTGGGCAGATACGCAGTATTTT. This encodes CASSLAAWADTQYF.

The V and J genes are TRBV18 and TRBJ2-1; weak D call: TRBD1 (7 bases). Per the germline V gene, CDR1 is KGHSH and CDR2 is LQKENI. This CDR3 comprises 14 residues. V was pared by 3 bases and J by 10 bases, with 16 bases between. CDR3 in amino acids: CASSPRQGEDEQFF. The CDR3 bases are TGTGCCAGCTCACCCCGTCAGGGGGAGGACGAGCAGTTCTTC.

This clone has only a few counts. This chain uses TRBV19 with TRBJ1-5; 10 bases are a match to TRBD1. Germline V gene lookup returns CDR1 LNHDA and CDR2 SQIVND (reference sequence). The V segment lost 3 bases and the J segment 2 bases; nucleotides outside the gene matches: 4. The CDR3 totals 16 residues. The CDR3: CASSIRTGGGNQPQHF. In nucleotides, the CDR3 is TGTGCCAGTAGTATCCGGACAGGGGGAGGCAATCAGCCCCAGCATTTT.

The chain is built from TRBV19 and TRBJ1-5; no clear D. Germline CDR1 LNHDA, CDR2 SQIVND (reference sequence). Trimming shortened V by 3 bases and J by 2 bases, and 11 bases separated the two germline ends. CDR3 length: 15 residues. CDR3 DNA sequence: TGTGCCAGTAGTATCGGGTCTTCAGGCAATCAGCCCCAGCATTTT. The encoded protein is CASSIGSSGNQPQHF.

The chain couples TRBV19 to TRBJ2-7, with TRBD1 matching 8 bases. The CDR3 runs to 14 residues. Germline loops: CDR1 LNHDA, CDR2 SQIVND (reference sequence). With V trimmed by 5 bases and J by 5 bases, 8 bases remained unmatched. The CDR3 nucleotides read TGTGCCAGTAGTCTGACAGGGGTTACCAACGAGCAGTACTTC. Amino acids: CASSLTGVTNEQYF.

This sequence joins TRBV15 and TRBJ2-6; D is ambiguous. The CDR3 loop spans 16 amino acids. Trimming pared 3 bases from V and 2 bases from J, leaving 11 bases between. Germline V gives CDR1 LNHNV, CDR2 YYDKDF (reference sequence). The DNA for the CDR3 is TGTGCCACCAGCAGTTGGACGAAGGCTGGGGCCAACGTCCTGACTTTC. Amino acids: CATSSWTKAGANVLTF. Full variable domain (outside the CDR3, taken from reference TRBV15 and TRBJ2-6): DAMVIQNPRYQVTQFGKPVTLSCSQTLNHNVMYWYQQKSSQAPKLLFHYYDKDFNNEADTPDNFQSRRPNTSFCFLDIRSPGLGDTAMYLCATSSWTKAGANVLTFGAGSRLTVL.

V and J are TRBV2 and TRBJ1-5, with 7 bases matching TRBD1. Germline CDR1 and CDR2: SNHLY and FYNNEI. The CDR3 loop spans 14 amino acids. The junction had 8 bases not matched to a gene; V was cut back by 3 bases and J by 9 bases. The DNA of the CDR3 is TGTGCCAGCAGTGATAGAGGGGGCGCAGGGCCCCAGCATTTT. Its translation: CASSDRGGAGPQHF. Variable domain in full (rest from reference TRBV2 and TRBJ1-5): EPEVTQTPSHQVTQMGQEVILRCVPISNHLYFYWYRQILGQKVEFLVSFYNNEISEKSEIFDDQFSVERPDGSNFTLKIRSTKLEDSAMYFCASSDRGGAGPQHFGDGTRLSIL.

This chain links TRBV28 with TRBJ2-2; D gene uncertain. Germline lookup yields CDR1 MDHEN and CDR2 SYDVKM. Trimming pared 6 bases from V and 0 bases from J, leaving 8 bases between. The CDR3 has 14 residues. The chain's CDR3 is CASSKTPNTGELFF. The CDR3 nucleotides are TGTGCCAGCAGCAAAACACCGAACACCGGGGAGCTGTTTTTT.

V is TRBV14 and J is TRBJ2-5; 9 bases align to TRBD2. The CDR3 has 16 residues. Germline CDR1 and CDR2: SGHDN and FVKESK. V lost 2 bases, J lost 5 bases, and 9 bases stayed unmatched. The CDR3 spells CASSQQLAGFAETQYF. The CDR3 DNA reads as TGTGCCAGCAGCCAACAGCTAGCGGGATTCGCGGAGACCCAGTACTTC. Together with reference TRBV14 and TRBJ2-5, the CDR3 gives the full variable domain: EAGVTQFPSHSVIEKGQTVTLRCDPISGHDNLYWYRRVMGKEIKFLLHFVKESKQDESGMPNNRFLAERTGGTYSTLKVQPAELEDSGVYFCASSQQLAGFAETQYFGPGTRLLVL.

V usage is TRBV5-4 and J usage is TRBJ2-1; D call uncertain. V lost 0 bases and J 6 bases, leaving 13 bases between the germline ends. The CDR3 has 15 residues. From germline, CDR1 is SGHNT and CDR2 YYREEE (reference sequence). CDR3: CASSLEGPKFNEQFF. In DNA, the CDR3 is TGTGCCAGCAGCTTGGAAGGGCCAAAGTTCAATGAGCAGTTCTTC.

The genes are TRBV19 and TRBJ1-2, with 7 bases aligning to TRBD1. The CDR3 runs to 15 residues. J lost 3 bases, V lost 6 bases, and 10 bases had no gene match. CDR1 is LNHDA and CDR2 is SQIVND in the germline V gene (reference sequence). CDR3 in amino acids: CASRPQYRGDYGYTF. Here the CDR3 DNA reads TGTGCCAGTAGGCCTCAGTACAGGGGAGACTATGGCTACACCTTC.

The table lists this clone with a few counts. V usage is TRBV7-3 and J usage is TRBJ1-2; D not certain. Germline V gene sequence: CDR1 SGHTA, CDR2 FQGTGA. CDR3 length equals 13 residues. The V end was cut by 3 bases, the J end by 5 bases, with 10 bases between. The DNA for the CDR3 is TGTGCCAGCAGCTTCCTACCAGCGTATGGCTACACCTTC. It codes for CASSFLPAYGYTF.

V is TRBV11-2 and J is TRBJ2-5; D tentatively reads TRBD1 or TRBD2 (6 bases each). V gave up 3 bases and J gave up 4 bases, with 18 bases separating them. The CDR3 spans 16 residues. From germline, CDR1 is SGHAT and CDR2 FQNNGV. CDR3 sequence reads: CASSFTRGASGETQYF. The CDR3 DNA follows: TGTGCCAGCAGCTTCACTAGGGGGGCTAGTGGAGAGACCCAGTACTTC. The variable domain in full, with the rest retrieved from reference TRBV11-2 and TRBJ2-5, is EAGVAQSPRYKIIEKRQSVAFWCNPISGHATLYWYQQILGQGPKLLIQFQNNGVVDDSQLPKDRFSAERLKGVDSTLKIQPAKLEDSAVYLCASSFTRGASGETQYFGPGTRLLVL.

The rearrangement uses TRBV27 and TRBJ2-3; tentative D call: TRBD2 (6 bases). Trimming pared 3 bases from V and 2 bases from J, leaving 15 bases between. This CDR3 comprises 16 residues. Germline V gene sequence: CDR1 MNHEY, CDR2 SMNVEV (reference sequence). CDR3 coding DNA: TGTGCCAGCAGTTTCTGGGGTCCGGACTACACAGATACGCAGTATTTT. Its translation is CASSFWGPDYTDTQYF.

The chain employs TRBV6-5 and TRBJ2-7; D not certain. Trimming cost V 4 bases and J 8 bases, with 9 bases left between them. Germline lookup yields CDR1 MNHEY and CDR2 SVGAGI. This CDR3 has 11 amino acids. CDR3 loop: CASSFFGQQYF. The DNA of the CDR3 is TGTGCCAGCAGTTTTTTTGGGCAGCAGTACTTC.

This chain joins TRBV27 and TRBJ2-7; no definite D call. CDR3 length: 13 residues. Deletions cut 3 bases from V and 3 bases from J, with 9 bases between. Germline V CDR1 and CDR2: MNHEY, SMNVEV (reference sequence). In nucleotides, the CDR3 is TGTGCCAGCAGTTTGTCCGTTCTCTACGAGCAGTACTTC. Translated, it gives CASSLSVLYEQYF.

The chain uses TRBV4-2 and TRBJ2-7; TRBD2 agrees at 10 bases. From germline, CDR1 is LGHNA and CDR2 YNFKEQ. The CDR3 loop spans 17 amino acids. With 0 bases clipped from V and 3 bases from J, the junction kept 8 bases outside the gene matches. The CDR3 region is CASSQEAKLAGLYEQYF. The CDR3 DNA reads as TGTGCCAGCAGCCAAGAGGCCAAACTAGCGGGGCTCTACGAGCAGTACTTC.

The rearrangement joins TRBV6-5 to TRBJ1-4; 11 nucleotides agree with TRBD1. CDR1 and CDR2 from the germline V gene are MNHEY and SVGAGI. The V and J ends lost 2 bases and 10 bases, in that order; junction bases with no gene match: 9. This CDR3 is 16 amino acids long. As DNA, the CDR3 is TGTGCCAGCAGTTACCTTTTGGACAGGGGGCCTGGAAAACTGTTTTTT. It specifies CASSYLLDRGPGKLFF.

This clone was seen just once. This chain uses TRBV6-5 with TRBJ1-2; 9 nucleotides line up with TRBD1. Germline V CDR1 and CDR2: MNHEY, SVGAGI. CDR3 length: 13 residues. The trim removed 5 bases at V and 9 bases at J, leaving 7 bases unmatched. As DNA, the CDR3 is TGTGCCAGCAGTCAACAGGGGGCGGTGAGCTACACCTTC. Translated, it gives CASSQQGAVSYTF.

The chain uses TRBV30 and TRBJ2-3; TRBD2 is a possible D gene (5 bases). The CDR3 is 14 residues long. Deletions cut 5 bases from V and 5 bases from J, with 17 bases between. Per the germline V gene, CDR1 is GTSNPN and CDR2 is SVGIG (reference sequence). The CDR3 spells CAWVAPGFRDTQYF. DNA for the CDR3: TGTGCCTGGGTAGCCCCGGGGTTTCGAGATACGCAGTATTTT.